This TCR beta chain was obtained from a study of early T cells in non-severe SARS-CoV-2 infection. Overall study: Chains were not paired, and sequencing was done on bulk RNA from unsorted whole blood. Study-level findings and limits: A preference for anti-spike CD8 responses marked VDJdb matching, which missed private and CD4 specificities.

The CDR3 extends over 15 amino acids. Deletions cut 6 bases from V and 3 bases from J, with 18 bases between. The germline V gene has CDR1 DFQATT and CDR2 SNEGSKA (reference sequence). Individual cDNA molecules were tagged with unique molecular identifiers, the study reported. TCRdb ran MiXCR on the 5' RACE reads and lists one entry per CDR3 protein. The table includes approximately 35,000 distinct CDR3 sequences, 5.5% to 6% detected once. Concerning this clonotype itself: The antigen remains undetermined. A much larger clone differs from this one at a single base, so this may be a read error.

The V and J genes are TRBV20-1 and TRBJ2-1; D may be TRBD1 or TRBD2 (5 bases each). The TCR sequence derives from an adult who was a healthcare worker with PCR-confirmed SARS-CoV-2 infection or an uninfected control (not recorded which). The sample taken for sequencing was whole blood. In DNA, the CDR3 is TGCAGTGCAGTGAGGGGCCAGGATATCTACAATGAGCAGTTCTTC. Amino acids: CSAVRGQDIYNEQFF.